This TCR beta chain was observed in a study of T cells in Graves' hyperthyroidism and ophthalmopathy. TCR beta CDR3 sequences were amplified from RNA transcripts. Initially, a first-round RT-PCR of the TCR CDR3 employed the HTBI primer set. From the multiplex PCR reads, TCRdb called clonotypes with MiXCR, one entry per CDR3 protein. The top ten hold around 7.7% of the sample, which has roughly 750,000 distinct CDR3 sequences, 16% seen once. Absence of ophthalmopathy progression within 18 months defined stable Graves' hyperthyroidism. This clonotype showed up many times. Germline CDR1 MNHEY, CDR2 SMNVEV (reference sequence). The CDR3 runs to 16 residues. V lost 5 bases to trimming and J lost 1 base, with 14 bases between them.

Sequenced material: blood. This sequence joins TRBV27 and TRBJ2-2; tentative D call: TRBD1 (5 bases). This receptor was taken from a man aged 18 to 29 with Graves' hyperthyroidism. The CDR3 spells CASSLQGWWNTGELFF. CDR3 in DNA: TGTGCCAGCAGTCTCCAGGGTTGGTGGAACACCGGGGAGCTGTTTTTT.